This TCR beta chain came from a study of blood T cell repertoires in COVID-19. As for the study in general: PBMCs, B-cell-depleted T cells, or T cells were the source of the cDNA or gDNA that made up the material.

Participant-given clinical history determined each cohort assignment. Symptom resolution, clearance, or two negative PCRs marked donors in Cohort 3 as recovered. Per the original data handling: It was from reference gene primer amplification that nucleated cell counts were estimated. The data were produced by immunoSEQ multiplex PCR, yet TCRdb's version contains in-frame clones alone and is incomplete. The D gene and trimming were derived from the DNA, and the V and J assignments and clone size from that table. This sample has a few hundred thousand clones, with more than 85% found just once. Trimming removed 5 bases from V and 10 bases from J; junction bases left unmatched: 12. From germline, CDR1 is SGHTA and CDR2 FQGNSA. The CDR3 runs 14 residues.

The specimen was PBMCs or T cells enriched from blood (not recorded which). This chain uses TRBV7-2 with TRBJ2-7; TRBD1 matches at 9 bases. The clonotype originates from a woman in her twenties or thirties who had recovered from COVID-19. The CDR3 loop is CASSQQGARGIQYF. The CDR3 coding sequence is TGTGCCAGCAGCCAACAGGGGGCGAGGGGCATCCAGTACTTC.